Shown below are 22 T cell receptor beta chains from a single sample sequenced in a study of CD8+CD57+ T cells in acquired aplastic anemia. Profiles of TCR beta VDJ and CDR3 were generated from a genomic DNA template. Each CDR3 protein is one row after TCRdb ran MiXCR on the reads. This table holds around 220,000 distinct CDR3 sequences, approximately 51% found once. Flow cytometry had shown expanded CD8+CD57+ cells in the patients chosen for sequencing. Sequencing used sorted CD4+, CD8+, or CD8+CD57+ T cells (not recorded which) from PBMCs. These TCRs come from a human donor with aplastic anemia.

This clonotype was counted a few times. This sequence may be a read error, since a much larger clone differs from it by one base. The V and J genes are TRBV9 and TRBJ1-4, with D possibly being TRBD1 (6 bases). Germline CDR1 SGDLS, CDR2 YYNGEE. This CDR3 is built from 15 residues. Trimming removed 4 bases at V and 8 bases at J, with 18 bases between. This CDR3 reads CASSRGAGADEKLFF. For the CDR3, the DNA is TGTGCCAGCAGCAGAGGGGCAGGGGCAGACGAAAAACTGTTTTTT.

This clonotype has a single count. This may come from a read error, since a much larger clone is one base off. The CDR3 coding sequence is TGCGCCGGCAGCCTAAACAGGGTAGGCACTGAAGCTTTCTTT. Protein sequence: CAGSLNRVGTEAFF. The gene calls are TRBV5-1 and TRBJ1-1; a weak D match, TRBD1 (6 bases). The CDR3 length is 14 residues. Per germline, CDR1 SGHRS and CDR2 YFSETQ. Together with reference TRBV5-1 and TRBJ1-1, the CDR3 gives the full variable domain: KAGVTQTPRYLIKTRGQQVTLSCSPISGHRSVSWYQQTPGQGLQFLFEYFSETQRNKGNFPGRFSGRQFSNSRSEMNVSTLELGDSALYLCAGSLNRVGTEAFFGQGTRLTVV.

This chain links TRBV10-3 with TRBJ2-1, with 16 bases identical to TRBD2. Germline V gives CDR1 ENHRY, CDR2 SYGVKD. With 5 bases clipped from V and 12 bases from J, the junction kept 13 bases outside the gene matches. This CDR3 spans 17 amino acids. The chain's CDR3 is CAISLSGTSGGEGGQFF. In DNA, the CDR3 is TGTGCCATCAGTCTGTCCGGGACTAGCGGGGGGGAGGGCGGGCAGTTCTTC.

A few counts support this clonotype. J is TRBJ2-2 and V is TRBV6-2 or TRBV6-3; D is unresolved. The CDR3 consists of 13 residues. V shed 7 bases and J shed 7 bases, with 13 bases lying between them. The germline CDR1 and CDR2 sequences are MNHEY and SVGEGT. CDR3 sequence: CASTALVGGELFF. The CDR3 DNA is TGTGCCAGCACCGCCCTAGTCGGCGGGGAGCTGTTTTTT.

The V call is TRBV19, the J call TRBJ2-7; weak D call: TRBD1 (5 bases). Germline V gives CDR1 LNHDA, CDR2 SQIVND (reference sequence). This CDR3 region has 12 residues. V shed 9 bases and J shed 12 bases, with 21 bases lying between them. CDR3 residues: CASSFPRADRYF. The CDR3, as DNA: TGTGCCAGCAGTTTCCCCAGGGCGGATCGGTACTTC.

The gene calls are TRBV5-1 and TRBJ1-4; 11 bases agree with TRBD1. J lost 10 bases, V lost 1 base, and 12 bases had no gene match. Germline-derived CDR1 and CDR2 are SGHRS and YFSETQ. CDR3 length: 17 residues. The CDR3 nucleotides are TGCGCCAGCAGCTTGTTTAATTCGGGACAGGGGGACAGAAAACTGTTTTTT. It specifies CASSLFNSGQGDRKLFF.

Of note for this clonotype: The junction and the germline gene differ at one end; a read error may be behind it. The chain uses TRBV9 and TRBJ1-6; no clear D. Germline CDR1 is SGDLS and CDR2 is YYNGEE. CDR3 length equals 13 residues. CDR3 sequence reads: CAGSTVLNSPLHF. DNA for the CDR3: TGTGCCGGCAGCACAGTCCTAAATTCACCCCTCCACTTT.

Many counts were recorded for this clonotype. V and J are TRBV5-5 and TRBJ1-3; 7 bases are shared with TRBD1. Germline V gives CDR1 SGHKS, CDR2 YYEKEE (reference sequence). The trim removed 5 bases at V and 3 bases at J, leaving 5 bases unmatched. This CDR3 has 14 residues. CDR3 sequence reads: CASRSQGNGNTIYF. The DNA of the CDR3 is TGTGCCAGCAGGTCACAGGGGAATGGAAACACCATATATTTT.

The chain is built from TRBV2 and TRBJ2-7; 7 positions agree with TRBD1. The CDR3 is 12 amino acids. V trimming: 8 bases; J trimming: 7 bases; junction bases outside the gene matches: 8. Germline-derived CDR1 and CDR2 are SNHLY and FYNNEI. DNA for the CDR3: TGTGCCAGCTCAAGGGACAGCCAAGAGCAGTACTTC. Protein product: CASSRDSQEQYF.

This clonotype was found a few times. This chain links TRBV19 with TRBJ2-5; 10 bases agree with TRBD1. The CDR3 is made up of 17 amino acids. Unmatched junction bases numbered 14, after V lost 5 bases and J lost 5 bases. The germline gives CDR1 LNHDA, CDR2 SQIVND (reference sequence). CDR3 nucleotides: TGTGCCAGTAGTCTCCACCTCCCGGGACAGGGGATGGAGACCCAGTACTTC. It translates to CASSLHLPGQGMETQYF.

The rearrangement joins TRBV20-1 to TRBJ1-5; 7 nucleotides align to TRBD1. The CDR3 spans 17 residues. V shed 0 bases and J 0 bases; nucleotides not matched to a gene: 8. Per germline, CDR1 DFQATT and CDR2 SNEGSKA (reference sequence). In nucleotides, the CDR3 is TGCAGTGCTAGAGATGGCCTGGGACAGATTAGCAATCAGCCCCAGCATTTT. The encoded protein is CSARDGLGQISNQPQHF.

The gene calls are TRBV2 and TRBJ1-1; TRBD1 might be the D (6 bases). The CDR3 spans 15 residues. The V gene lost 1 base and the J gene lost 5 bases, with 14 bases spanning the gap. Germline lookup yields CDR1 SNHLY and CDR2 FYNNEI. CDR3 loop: CASSEDGQRGTEAFF. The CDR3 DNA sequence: TGTGCCAGCAGTGAAGACGGACAGAGAGGAACTGAAGCTTTCTTT.

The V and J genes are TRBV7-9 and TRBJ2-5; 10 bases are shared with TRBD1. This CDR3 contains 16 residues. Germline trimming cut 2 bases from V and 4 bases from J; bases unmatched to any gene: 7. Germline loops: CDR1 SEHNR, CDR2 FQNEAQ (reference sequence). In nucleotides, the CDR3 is TGTGCCAGCAGCTTACGAACGACAGGGGGCAGAGAGACCCAGTACTTC. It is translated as CASSLRTTGGRETQYF.

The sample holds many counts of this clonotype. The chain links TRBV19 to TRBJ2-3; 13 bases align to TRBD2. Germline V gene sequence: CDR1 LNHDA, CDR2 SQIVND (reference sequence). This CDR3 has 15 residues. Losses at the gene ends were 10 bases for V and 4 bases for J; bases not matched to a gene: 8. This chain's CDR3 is CATTGLAGEADTQYF. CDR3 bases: TGTGCCACTACCGGACTAGCGGGGGAGGCAGATACGCAGTATTTT.

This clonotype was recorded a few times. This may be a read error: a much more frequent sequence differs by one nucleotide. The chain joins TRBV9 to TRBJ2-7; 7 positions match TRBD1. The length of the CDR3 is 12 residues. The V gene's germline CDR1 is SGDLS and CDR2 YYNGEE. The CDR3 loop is CACSPDRVKQYF. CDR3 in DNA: TGTGCCTGCAGCCCAGACAGGGTTAAGCAGTACTTC.

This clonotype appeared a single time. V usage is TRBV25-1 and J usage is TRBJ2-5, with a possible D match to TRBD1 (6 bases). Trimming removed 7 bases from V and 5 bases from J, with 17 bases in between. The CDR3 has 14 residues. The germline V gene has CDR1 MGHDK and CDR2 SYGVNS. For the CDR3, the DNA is TGTGCCAGCACGGTTCCAGGGGACCTGGAGACCCAGTACTTC. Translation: CASTVPGDLETQYF.

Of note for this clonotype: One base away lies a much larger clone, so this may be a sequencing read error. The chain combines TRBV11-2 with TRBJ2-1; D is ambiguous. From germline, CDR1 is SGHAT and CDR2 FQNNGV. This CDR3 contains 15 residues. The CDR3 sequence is CASSLGNSPYNEQSF. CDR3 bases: TGTGCCAGCAGCCTAGGAAACTCTCCTTACAATGAGCAGTCCTTC.

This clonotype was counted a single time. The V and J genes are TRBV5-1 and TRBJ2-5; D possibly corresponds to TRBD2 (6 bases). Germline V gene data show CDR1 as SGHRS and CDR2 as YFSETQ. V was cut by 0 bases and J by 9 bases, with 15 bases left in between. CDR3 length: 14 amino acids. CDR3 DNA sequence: TGCGCCAGCAGCTTGGGGCAGGGAGGTCAGCCCCAGTACTTC. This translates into CASSLGQGGQPQYF.

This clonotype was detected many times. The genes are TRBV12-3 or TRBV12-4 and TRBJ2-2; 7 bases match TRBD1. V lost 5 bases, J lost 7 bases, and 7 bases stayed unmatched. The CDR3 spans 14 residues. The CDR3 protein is CASSGGQSIGELFF. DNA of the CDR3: TGTGCCAGCAGTGGGGGACAGTCCATCGGGGAGCTGTTTTTT.

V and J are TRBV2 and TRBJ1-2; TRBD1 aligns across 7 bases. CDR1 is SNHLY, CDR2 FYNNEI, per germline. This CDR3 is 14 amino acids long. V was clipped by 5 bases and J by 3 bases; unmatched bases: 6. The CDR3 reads CASSRQGRDYGYTF. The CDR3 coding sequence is TGTGCCAGCAGTCGACAGGGAAGGGACTATGGCTACACCTTC.

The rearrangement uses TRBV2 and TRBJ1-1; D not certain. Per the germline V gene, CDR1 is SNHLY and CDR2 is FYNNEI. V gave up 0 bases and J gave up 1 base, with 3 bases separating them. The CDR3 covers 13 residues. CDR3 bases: TGTGCCAGCAGTGAAGCCACGAACACTGAAGCTTTCTTT. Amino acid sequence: CASSEATNTEAFF.

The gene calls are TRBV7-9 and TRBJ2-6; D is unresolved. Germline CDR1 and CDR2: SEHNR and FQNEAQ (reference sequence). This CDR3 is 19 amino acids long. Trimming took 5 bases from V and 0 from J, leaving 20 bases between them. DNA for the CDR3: TGTGCCAGCAGCGGCAGGTACACCGGGCTGTGCTCTGGGGCCAACGTCCTGACTTTC. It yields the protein CASSGRYTGLCSGANVLTF.